The source of this T cell receptor (beta chain) is a study of long-term antiretroviral therapy in people with HIV. About the research overall: The earliest samples came about a decade before the 2015 immediate-ART recommendation. Study results and caveats: Diversity remained lower than transplant donor controls, even though it increased after ART.

Regarding this clone: Its antigen is still unknown.

Only United States sites treated participants with HIV. CDR1 SEHNR and CDR2 FQNEAQ come from the germline V gene (reference sequence). V was clipped by 0 bases and J by 4 bases, with 7 bases between them. There are 13 residues in the CDR3. The immunoSEQ assay was v3.0, run at survey level. The table came from immunoSEQ multiplex PCR; TCRdb's copy has only in-frame clones and leaves some out. Among roughly 11,000 clones listed, roughly 77% were seen once. This material consisted of unsorted PBMCs, taken approximately 3.1 years before starting antiretroviral therapy. The clonotype was recovered from a middle-aged man with HIV. The chain has TRBV7-9 and TRBJ2-7; no firm D call. CDR3 residues: CASSLATNYEQYF. DNA of the CDR3: TGTGCCAGCAGCTTAGCGACCAATTACGAGCAGTACTTC.